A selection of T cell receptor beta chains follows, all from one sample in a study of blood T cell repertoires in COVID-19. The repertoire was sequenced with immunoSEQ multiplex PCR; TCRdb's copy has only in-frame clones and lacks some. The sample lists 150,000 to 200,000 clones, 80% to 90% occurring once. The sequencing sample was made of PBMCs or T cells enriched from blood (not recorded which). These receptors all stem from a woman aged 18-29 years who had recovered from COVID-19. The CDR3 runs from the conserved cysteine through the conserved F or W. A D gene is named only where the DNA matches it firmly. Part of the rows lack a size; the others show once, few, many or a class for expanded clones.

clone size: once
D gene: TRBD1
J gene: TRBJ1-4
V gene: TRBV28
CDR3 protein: CASSSQGAEKLFF
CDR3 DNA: TGTGCCAGCAGTTCGCAGGGGGCGGAAAAACTGTTTTTT

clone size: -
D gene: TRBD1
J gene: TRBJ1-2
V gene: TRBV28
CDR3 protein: CASSTQLSTGGGYGYTF
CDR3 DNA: TGTGCCAGCAGTACCCAACTATCGACAGGGGGCGGCTATGGCTACACCTTC

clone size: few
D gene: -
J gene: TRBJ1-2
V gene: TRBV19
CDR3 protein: CATSQGFYGYTF
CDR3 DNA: TGTGCCACCTCCCAGGGGTTCTATGGCTACACCTTC

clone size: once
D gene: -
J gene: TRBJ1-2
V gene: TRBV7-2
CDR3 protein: CASSPLILSGYTF
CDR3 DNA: TGTGCCAGCAGCCCTCTCATTTTGAGTGGCTACACCTTC

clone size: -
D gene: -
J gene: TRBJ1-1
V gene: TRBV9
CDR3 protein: CASSPPLSTEAFF
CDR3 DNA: TGTGCCAGCAGCCCCCCCTTGAGCACTGAAGCTTTCTTT

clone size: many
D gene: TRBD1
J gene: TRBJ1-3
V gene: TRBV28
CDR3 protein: CASSLGRGQFSGNTIYF
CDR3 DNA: TGTGCCAGCAGTTTAGGCAGGGGGCAGTTCTCTGGAAACACCATATATTTT

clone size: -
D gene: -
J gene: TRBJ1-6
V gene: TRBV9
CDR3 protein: CASSTQGGGSSYNSPLHF
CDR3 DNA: TGTGCCAGCAGCACTCAAGGGGGAGGGAGCTCCTATAATTCACCCCTCCACTTT

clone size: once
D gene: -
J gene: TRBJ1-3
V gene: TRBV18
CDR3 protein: CASSPSRTAGNTIYF
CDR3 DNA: TGTGCCAGCTCACCATCTAGGACAGCTGGAAACACCATATATTTT

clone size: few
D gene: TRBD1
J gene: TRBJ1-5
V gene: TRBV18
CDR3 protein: CASSRDREYQPQHF
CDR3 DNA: TGTGCCAGCTCAAGAGACAGGGAATATCAGCCCCAGCATTTT

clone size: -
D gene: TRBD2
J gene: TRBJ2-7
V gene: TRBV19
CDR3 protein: CATNGGEGLSEQYF
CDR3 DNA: TGTGCCACCAACGGGGGGGAGGGCCTCTCGGAGCAGTACTTC

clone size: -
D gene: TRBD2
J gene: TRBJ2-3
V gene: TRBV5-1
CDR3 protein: CASSSETSGETDTQYF
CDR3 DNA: TGCGCCAGCAGCTCAGAGACTAGCGGGGAGACAGATACGCAGTATTTT

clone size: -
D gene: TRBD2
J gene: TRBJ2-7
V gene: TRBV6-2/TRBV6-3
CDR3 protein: CASSYSTGGADEQYF
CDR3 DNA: TGTGCCAGCAGTTACTCTACCGGGGGGGCCGACGAGCAGTACTTC

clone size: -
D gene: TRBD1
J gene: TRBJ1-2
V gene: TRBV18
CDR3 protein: CASSPGTGEDYGYTF
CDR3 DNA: TGTGCCAGCTCACCAGGGACAGGGGAGGACTATGGCTACACCTTC

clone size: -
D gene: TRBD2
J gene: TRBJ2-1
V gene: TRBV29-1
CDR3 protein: CSLMSGRRNEQFF
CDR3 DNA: TGCAGCTTGATGAGCGGGAGACGGAATGAGCAGTTCTTC

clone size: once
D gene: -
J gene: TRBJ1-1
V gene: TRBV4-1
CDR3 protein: CASSQGLSTPFEAFF
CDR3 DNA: TGCGCCAGCAGCCAAGGACTCTCTACCCCCTTCGAAGCTTTCTTT

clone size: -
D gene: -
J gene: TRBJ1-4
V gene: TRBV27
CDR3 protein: CASSFGTTNEKLFF
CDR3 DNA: TGTGCCAGCAGTTTCGGGACAACTAATGAAAAACTGTTTTTT

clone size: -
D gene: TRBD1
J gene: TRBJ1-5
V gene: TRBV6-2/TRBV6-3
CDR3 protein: CASSSDRGLNQPQHF
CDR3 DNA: TGTGCCAGCAGTTCCGACAGGGGGCTTAATCAGCCCCAGCATTTT

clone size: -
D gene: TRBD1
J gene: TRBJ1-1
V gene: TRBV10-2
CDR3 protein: CASSVQRTGLNTEAFF
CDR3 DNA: TGCGCCAGCAGTGTCCAACGGACAGGCTTGAACACTGAAGCTTTCTTT

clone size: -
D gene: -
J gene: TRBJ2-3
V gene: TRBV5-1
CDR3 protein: CASTQTIAMSTDTQYF
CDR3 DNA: TGCGCCAGCACCCAAACTATAGCGATGAGCACAGATACGCAGTATTTT

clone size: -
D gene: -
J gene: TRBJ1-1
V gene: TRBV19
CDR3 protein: CASHAGTRSSLEAFF
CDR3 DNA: TGTGCCAGTCATGCCGGGACAAGGTCAAGCCTTGAAGCTTTCTTT

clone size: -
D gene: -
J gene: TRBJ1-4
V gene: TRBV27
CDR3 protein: CASSPRGFGRGDEKLFF
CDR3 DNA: TGTGCCAGCAGTCCCCGGGGTTTCGGGAGGGGGGATGAAAAACTGTTTTTT

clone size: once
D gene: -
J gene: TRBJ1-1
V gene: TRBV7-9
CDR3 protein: CASSLELPEHEAFF
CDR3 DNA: TGTGCCAGCAGCTTAGAACTCCCCGAGCATGAAGCTTTCTTT

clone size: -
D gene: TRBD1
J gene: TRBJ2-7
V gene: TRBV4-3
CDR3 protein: CASSQDRAGGTYEQYF
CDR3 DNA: TGCGCCAGCAGCCAAGATCGAGCAGGGGGAACCTACGAGCAGTACTTC

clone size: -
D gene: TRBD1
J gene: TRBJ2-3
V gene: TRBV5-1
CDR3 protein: CASSPGTGYTDTQYF
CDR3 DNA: TGCGCCAGCAGCCCCGGGACAGGTTACACAGATACGCAGTATTTT

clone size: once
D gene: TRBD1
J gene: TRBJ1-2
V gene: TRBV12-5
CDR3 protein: CASGLETGANTF
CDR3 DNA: TGTGCTAGTGGTTTGGAGACAGGGGCGAACACCTTC

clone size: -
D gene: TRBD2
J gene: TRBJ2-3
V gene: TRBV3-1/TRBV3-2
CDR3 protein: CATRTSGGDTQYF
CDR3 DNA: TGTGCCACAAGGACGAGCGGGGGCGATACGCAGTATTTT

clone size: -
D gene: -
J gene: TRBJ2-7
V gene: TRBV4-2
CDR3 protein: CASSQDFGSEYEQYF
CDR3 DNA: TGTGCCAGCAGCCAAGATTTCGGCAGCGAGTACGAGCAGTACTTC

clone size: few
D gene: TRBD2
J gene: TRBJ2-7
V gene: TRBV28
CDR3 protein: CASYDLAGSHEQYF
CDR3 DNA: TGTGCCAGCTACGATTTAGCGGGATCCCACGAGCAGTACTTC

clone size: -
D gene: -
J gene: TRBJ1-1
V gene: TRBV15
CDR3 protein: CATSRDYAAGGTEAFF
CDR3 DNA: TGTGCCACCAGCAGAGATTATGCAGCGGGGGGCACTGAAGCTTTCTTT

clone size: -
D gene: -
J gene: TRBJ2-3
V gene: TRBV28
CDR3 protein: CASYDPGILLSTSTDTQYF
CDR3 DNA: TGTGCCAGCTATGACCCCGGGATACTCCTTTCGACTAGCACAGATACGCAGTATTTT

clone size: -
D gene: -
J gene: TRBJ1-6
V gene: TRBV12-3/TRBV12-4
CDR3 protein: CASSFLRNSPLHF
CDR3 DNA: TGTGCCAGCAGTTTCTTGAGGAATTCACCCCTCCACTTT

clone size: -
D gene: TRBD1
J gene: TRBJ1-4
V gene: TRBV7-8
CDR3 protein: CASSKWTGGPAEKLFF
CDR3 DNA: TGTGCCAGCAGCAAATGGACAGGGGGCCCGGCTGAAAAACTGTTTTTT

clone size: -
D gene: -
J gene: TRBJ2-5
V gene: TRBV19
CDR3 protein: CASSNLQGTLTQETQYF
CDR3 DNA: TGTGCCAGTAGTAACTTGCAGGGAACCCTCACGCAAGAGACCCAGTACTTC

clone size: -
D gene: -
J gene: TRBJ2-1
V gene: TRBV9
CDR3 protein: CASSVDRYNEQFF
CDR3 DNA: TGTGCCAGCAGCGTAGACAGATACAATGAGCAGTTCTTC